One and the same sample provided the 28 T cell receptor beta chains below, sequenced in a study of T cell repertoires in cytomegalovirus infection (dated by TCRdb to about 2019). No cognate antigen is known for these TCRs. The treatment or condition label of this sample denotes: in vitro stimulation with specific CMV peptide epitopes to enrich CMV-specific T cells. Instrument on record: Illumina HiSeq 1500. TCRdb reworked the public reads: Q25 trimming with fastp, MiXCR clone assembly, productive beta chains retained. Under each unique CDR3 protein, matching rows form one entry showing the most common genes and DNA. This sample has approximately 1,000,000 distinct CDR3 sequences in its table, and roughly 30% of those were observed once. The ten most abundant clones make up about 14% of the sample. The sample consisted of cultured CD8+ T cells from PBMCs, taken from culture after CMV antigen stimulation. Every receptor here comes from a human donor in good health (CMV status not recorded). Some clones in this sample may be carry-over from other donors' samples.

This clonotype showed up just a few times. Here the CDR3 DNA reads TGTGCCAGCAGCTACTGGACTAGCCCTAGCACAGATACGCAGTATTTT. Amino acid sequence: CASSYWTSPSTDTQYF. The chain joins TRBV7-6 to TRBJ2-3; 8 bases line up with TRBD2. This CDR3 spans 16 amino acids. CDR1 is SGHVS and CDR2 is FNYEAQ in the germline V gene. Trimming cost V 4 bases and J 0 bases; bases outside gene matches: 6.

Only a few counts were recorded for this clonotype. The V gene is TRBV10-3, the J gene TRBJ1-5; D gene uncertain. CDR1 is ENHRY, CDR2 SYGVKD, per germline. The V end lost 2 bases, the J end lost 6 bases, and 11 bases lay between the germline ends. The CDR3 runs 14 residues. The CDR3 reads CAISEISNSQPQHF. DNA of the CDR3: TGTGCCATCAGTGAGATATCAAACAGTCAGCCCCAGCATTTT.

This clonotype was seen at least ten times. The chain links TRBV4-1 to TRBJ2-4, with D perhaps matching TRBD1 (6 bases). V lost 0 bases and J lost 3, with 9 bases in between. The CDR3 is 15 amino acids. CDR1 and CDR2 (germline): MGHRA, YSYEKL. CDR3 bases: TGCGCCAGCAGCCAAGACCCGGACAGCAAAAACATTCAGTACTTC. Amino acid sequence: CASSQDPDSKNIQYF.

This clonotype has more than one count but fewer than ten. The chain links TRBV12-3 or TRBV12-4 to TRBJ1-5, with no clear D. Trimming stripped 1 base from V and 10 bases from J, with 8 bases between. The CDR3 contains 12 residues. The CDR3 DNA is TGTGCCAGCAGTTTAGGGCCCCATCCCCAGCATTTT. It translates to CASSLGPHPQHF.

This clonotype occurred many times. The chain joins TRBV12-3 or TRBV12-4 to TRBJ1-2, with D tentatively TRBD1 (5 bases). Trimming stripped 1 base from V and 5 bases from J, with 14 bases between. The CDR3 is 15 amino acids. This CDR3 reads CASSLVRTPSYGYTF. The CDR3 DNA sequence: TGTGCCAGCAGTTTAGTCAGGACACCCTCTTATGGCTACACCTTC.

This rearrangement joins TRBV7-8 to TRBJ2-1; TRBD1 might be the D (7 bases). Germline V gene data show CDR1 as SGHVS and CDR2 as FQNEAQ. The length of the CDR3 is 15 residues. V was trimmed by 2 bases and J by 8 bases, leaving 16 bases between them. CDR3 in DNA: TGTGCCAGCAGCTTACCAGGGGGGTTTGTCCATGAGCAGTTCTTC. Its protein product is CASSLPGGFVHEQFF.

This clonotype occurred a few times. The rearrangement links TRBV24-1 to TRBJ2-1, with TRBD1 matching 11 bases. Germline loops: CDR1 KGHDR, CDR2 SFDVKD. This CDR3 region has 15 residues. V shed 4 bases, J shed 9 bases, and the junction held 7 bases outside the gene matches. The CDR3 spells CATSDHGTGGREQFF. For the CDR3, the DNA is TGTGCCACCAGTGACCATGGGACAGGGGGTCGTGAGCAGTTCTTC.

V and J are TRBV19 and TRBJ2-7; TRBD1 aligns across 7 bases. With V trimmed by 3 bases and J by 0 bases, 2 bases remained unmatched. The CDR3 runs 14 residues. Germline CDR1 and CDR2: LNHDA and SQIVND (reference sequence). CDR3 DNA: TGTGCCAGTAGTATGACAGGGAGCTCCTACGAGCAGTACTTC. Its protein product is CASSMTGSSYEQYF.

In the case of this clonotype: Mismatch with germline at one junction end may stem from a read error. The V and J genes are TRBV7-6 and TRBJ1-2; D is unclear. This CDR3 spans 13 amino acids. Germline CDR1 and CDR2: SGHVS and FNYEAQ. This CDR3 is CVSSLQANYGYTF. Written as DNA, the CDR3 is TGTGTCAGCAGCTTACAAGCTAACTATGGCTACACCTTC.

Comments on this clonotype: Germline is not matched at one junction end, which may reflect a read error. The chain combines TRBV4-1 with TRBJ2-3; D is undetermined. The germline gives CDR1 MGHRA, CDR2 YSYEKL. The CDR3 is made up of 18 amino acids. This CDR3 reads CACSQDKGGRFSTDTQYF. DNA of the CDR3: TGCGCCTGCAGCCAAGATAAAGGTGGACGTTTCTCCACAGATACGCAGTATTTT.

To note about this clonotype: A read error may produce the germline difference seen at one junction end. V and J are TRBV11-2 and TRBJ2-6, with D unclear. This CDR3 is 15 amino acids long. Germline CDR1 reads SGHAT; CDR2 reads FQNNGV. CDR3 amino acids: CARSLGYGGANVLTF. CDR3 coding DNA: TGTGCCAGGAGCTTAGGGTACGGTGGGGCCAACGTCCTGACTTTC.

The rearrangement uses TRBV4-1 and TRBJ2-2; D tentatively reads TRBD1 or TRBD2 (7 bases each). The CDR3 loop spans 17 amino acids. Germline V gene sequence: CDR1 MGHRA, CDR2 YSYEKL. The V end was cut by 0 bases, the J end by 6 bases, with 17 bases between. CDR3 DNA sequence: TGCGCCAGCAGCCAAGATGGGTACAGGGGAGGGTCCGGGGAGCTGTTTTTT. Translated: CASSQDGYRGGSGELFF.

This clonotype was counted a few times. The V gene is TRBV6-2 or TRBV6-3, the J gene TRBJ2-2, with D possibly matching TRBD1 (6 bases). Trimming took 0 bases from V and 4 from J, leaving 12 bases between them. CDR1 and CDR2 from the germline V gene are MNHEY and SVGEGT. The CDR3 has 16 residues. CDR3 sequence: CASSYSGRGITGELFF. In DNA form, the CDR3 reads TGTGCCAGCAGTTACTCGGGCAGGGGAATCACCGGGGAGCTGTTTTTT.

DNA of the CDR3: TGTGCCAGCACCTCGGTAGGGGGCTCTGGGTACACCTTC. Protein sequence: CASTSVGGSGYTF. The chain couples TRBV27 to TRBJ1-2; 7 nucleotides align to TRBD1. The V and J ends lost 7 bases and 11 bases, in that order; junction bases with no gene match: 13. CDR1 and CDR2 (germline): MNHEY, SMNVEV (reference sequence). The CDR3 totals 13 residues.

The chain has TRBV27 and TRBJ1-2, with D possibly being TRBD1 (5 bases). V lost 7 bases and J lost 4, with 13 bases in between. Germline V gene sequence: CDR1 MNHEY, CDR2 SMNVEV (reference sequence). The CDR3 loop spans 13 amino acids. In DNA form, the CDR3 reads TGTGCCAGCAAGGTGGGCGGGGGCTATGGCTACACCTTC. It encodes CASKVGGGYGYTF.

This sequence joins TRBV7-9 and TRBJ1-3; D call uncertain. CDR3 length: 16 residues. Trimming took off 1 base at V and 4 bases at J, with 14 bases between the two ends. Germline values: CDR1 SEHNR, CDR2 FQNEAQ (reference sequence). CDR3 DNA sequence: TGTGCCAGCAGCTTAGGCACGGGTTTGGAAGGAAACACCATATATTTT. Protein sequence: CASSLGTGLEGNTIYF.

The V and J genes are TRBV12-3 or TRBV12-4 and TRBJ2-1; 7 positions match TRBD2. The CDR3 length is 15 residues. Germline trimming cut 2 bases from V and 8 bases from J; bases unmatched to any gene: 9. This chain's CDR3 is CASSLRWGGFHEQFF. CDR3 DNA: TGTGCCAGCAGTTTACGGTGGGGGGGGTTCCATGAGCAGTTCTTC.

V gene TRBV15 combines with J gene TRBJ2-2; D is uncertain. The CDR3 runs to 12 residues. Trimming took off 1 base at V and 6 bases at J, with 3 bases between the two ends. Looked up from germline, CDR1 is LNHNV and CDR2 is YYDKDF (reference sequence). For the CDR3, the DNA is TGTGCCACCAGCAGAGGTGCCGGGGAGCTGTTTTTT. Protein sequence: CATSRGAGELFF. The full variable domain, with the rest looked up from reference TRBV15 and TRBJ2-2, is DAMVIQNPRYQVTQFGKPVTLSCSQTLNHNVMYWYQQKSSQAPKLLFHYYDKDFNNEADTPDNFQSRRPNTSFCFLDIRSPGLGDTAMYLCATSRGAGELFFGEGSRLTVL.

The J gene is TRBJ2-1, the V gene TRBV2; 11 bases are shared with TRBD1. V gave up 8 bases and J gave up 8 bases; unmatched junction bases: 8. Germline V gene data show CDR1 as SNHLY and CDR2 as FYNNEI. The CDR3 loop spans 14 amino acids. CDR3 sequence reads: CASGGQGGLDEQFF. CDR3 sequence (DNA): TGTGCCAGCGGGGGACAGGGGGGTCTCGATGAGCAGTTCTTC.

As concerns this clonotype: The final CDR3 position lacks the conserved phenylalanine or tryptophan, pointing to a likely read error. The chain recombines TRBV29-1 with TRBJ2-2, with TRBD1 as a possible D gene (5 bases). Germline assignment: CDR1 SQVTM and CDR2 ANQGSEA. The CDR3 runs 12 residues. V lost 6 bases to trimming and J lost 7 bases, with 12 bases between them. Written as DNA, the CDR3 is TGCAGCGTAATCACAGGTTACGGGGAGCTGTTTTTG. It yields the protein CSVITGYGELFL.

The rearrangement uses TRBV19 and TRBJ1-2; D is ambiguous. This CDR3 comprises 11 residues. Germline lookup yields CDR1 LNHDA and CDR2 SQIVND (reference sequence). V was clipped by 9 bases and J by 5 bases, with 10 bases between them. CDR3 coding DNA: TGTGCCAGCTTCTGGGCTTATGGCTACACCTTC. It yields the protein CASFWAYGYTF.

This clonotype was seen a few times. The rearrangement joins TRBV4-2 to TRBJ2-5; D gene ambiguous. CDR1 LGHNA and CDR2 YNFKEQ come from the germline V gene. This CDR3 spans 13 amino acids. Trimming cost V 0 bases and J 2 bases, with 4 bases left between them. The CDR3 bases are TGTGCCAGCAGCCAAGATCAGCAAGAGACCCAGTACTTC. Its protein product is CASSQDQQETQYF.

This clonotype showed up just once. V gene TRBV10-1 combines with J gene TRBJ2-3, with unresolved D. The CDR3 is 14 amino acids. Germline-derived CDR1 and CDR2 are WNHNN and SYGVQD (reference sequence). Trimming shortened V by 2 bases and J by 4 bases, and 10 bases separated the two germline ends. The CDR3: CASSEAGEADTQYF. In DNA form, the CDR3 reads TGCGCCAGCAGTGAGGCTGGGGAAGCAGATACGCAGTATTTT.

Only a few counts were recorded for this clonotype. As DNA, the CDR3 is TGTGCCAGCAGCCGGACAGGGGTGCTTGGCTACACCTTC. Amino acid sequence: CASSRTGVLGYTF. The V gene is TRBV14, the J gene TRBJ1-2; 9 bases agree with TRBD1. The CDR3 covers 13 residues. V gave up 4 bases and J gave up 7 bases; unmatched junction bases: 4. CDR1 is SGHDN and CDR2 is FVKESK in the germline V gene.

This rearrangement joins TRBV7-6 to TRBJ2-1; no clear D gene. CDR3 length equals 14 residues. Deletions cut 5 bases from V and 6 bases from J, with 14 bases between. The germline V gene has CDR1 SGHVS and CDR2 FNYEAQ. Here the CDR3 DNA reads TGTGCCAGCAGCCCGGAGAATTGGGGCAATGAGCAGTTCTTC. Translation gives CASSPENWGNEQFF.

This CDR3 is CASSYGRTSGNTIYF. The CDR3 DNA reads as TGTGCCAGTAGCTATGGCAGGACCTCTGGAAACACCATATATTTT. This chain connects TRBV19 to TRBJ1-3; no firm D call. The germline CDR1 and CDR2 sequences are LNHDA and SQIVND (reference sequence). There are 15 residues in the CDR3. V dropped 6 bases and J dropped 0 bases, with 12 bases sitting between them.

The chain carries TRBV5-6 and TRBJ2-1; 7 bases fit TRBD1. The germline V gene encodes CDR1 SGHDT and CDR2 YYEEEE. V dropped 1 base and J dropped 6; count of bases not matched to a gene: 7. CDR3 size: 15 residues. As DNA, the CDR3 is TGTGCCAGCAGCTTGCAACAGGGGTTAGGCAATGAGCAGTTCTTC. It yields the protein CASSLQQGLGNEQFF. The whole variable domain, filled in from reference TRBV5-6 and TRBJ2-1, reads DAGVTQSPTHLIKTRGQQVTLRCSPKSGHDTVSWYQQALGQGPQFIFQYYEEEERQRGNFPDRFSGHQFPNYSSELNVNALLLGDSALYLCASSLQQGLGNEQFFGPGTRLTVL.

This clonotype came up a few times. V gene TRBV4-2 combines with J gene TRBJ1-6; 7 positions match TRBD1. V lost 0 bases and J lost 6; bases outside the gene matches: 11. The CDR3 totals 18 residues. Per the germline V gene, CDR1 is LGHNA and CDR2 is YNFKEQ. The CDR3 region is CASSQEATGTAINSPLHF. As DNA, the CDR3 is TGTGCCAGCAGCCAAGAGGCGACCGGGACAGCGATTAATTCACCCCTCCACTTT.